The TCR beta chain under discussion was sequenced for a study of long-term antiretroviral therapy in people with HIV. Findings and limits, study-wide: Collection of the blood took place between about 2003 and 2017. The ART regimens in use then may have been less effective than current ones. Narrower CDR3 length ranges marked HIV repertoires relative to controls.

An immunoSEQ assay, version v3.0, was performed at survey level. Sequencing was performed with immunoSEQ multiplex PCR; in TCRdb, only in-frame clones are kept and a portion is missing. This table holds 23,000 or so clones, about four fifths found once. Notes on this clone: Antigen specificity is unknown.

This TCR was recovered from a man between 45 and 60 years old with HIV. Source: unsorted PBMCs, taken 0.4 years after starting antiretroviral therapy.

The chain's CDR3 is CASSLGMVPDTQYF. CDR3 bases: TGCGCCAGCAGCTTGGGCATGGTGCCAGATACGCAGTATTTT. The chain recombines TRBV5-1 with TRBJ2-3; D gene unclear. Germline-derived CDR1 and CDR2 are SGHRS and YFSETQ. The CDR3 consists of 14 residues. Trimming left V 0 bases short and J 4 bases short, with 9 bases between.